The 23 T cell receptor beta chains presented below share a single source sample, sequenced in a study of TIL therapy for anti-PD-1-resistant metastatic lung cancer (dated by TCRdb to the early 2020s). The sample's time point label, in plain terms: pre-treatment sample, taken before nivolumab and TIL therapy. Using bias-controlled multiplex PCR with the immunoSEQ v3 hsTCRB kit, the TCR beta CDR3 regions were amplified from genomic DNA. Drawn from immuneACCESS, this table holds only the in-frame rearrangements with V and J called that TCRdb kept. Clones are partly lost; checked studies trace under half to an unresolved V gene and leave the rest unexplained. The table for this sample lists about 36,000 clones; around four fifths of them were counted only once. About 5.7% of the sample is held by the ten biggest clonotypes. The material was blood, obtained at baseline. The receptor source for this set is a person aged 25-80 years with non-small cell lung cancer.

V usage is TRBV6-1 and J usage is TRBJ2-1, with TRBD1 matching 7 bases. V trimming: 1 base; J trimming: 3 bases; junction bases outside the gene matches: 0. The CDR3 extends over 14 amino acids. Germline CDR1 and CDR2: MNHNS and SASEGT. As DNA, the CDR3 is TGTGCCAGCAGTGAAGGACAGGGCTACAATGAGCAGTTCTTC. Protein: CASSEGQGYNEQFF.

The chain joins TRBV29-1 to TRBJ2-5, with D perhaps TRBD1 or TRBD2 (5 bases each). V was cut by 4 bases and J by 5 bases, with 8 bases left in between. Germline values: CDR1 SQVTM, CDR2 ANQGSEA. The CDR3 is 11 amino acids. The CDR3, as DNA: TGCAGCGTTGGGGGCGGGGAGACCCAGTACTTC. Encoded protein: CSVGGGETQYF.

This chain joins TRBV5-1 and TRBJ2-7; 7 nucleotides match TRBD2. Germline CDR1 reads SGHRS; CDR2 reads YFSETQ. CDR3 size: 17 residues. Trimming cost V 4 bases and J 3 bases; bases outside gene matches: 16. The CDR3 nucleotides are TGCGCCAGCAGCCCCGAGGGAGCGGGACTCGTTGACTACGAGCAGTACTTC. Translated, it gives CASSPEGAGLVDYEQYF.

The chain joins TRBV6-4 to TRBJ2-2, with a possible D match to TRBD2 (5 bases). This CDR3 comprises 13 residues. Per germline, CDR1 MRHNA and CDR2 SNTAGT. Trimming stripped 3 bases from V and 6 bases from J, with 8 bases between. DNA for the CDR3: TGTGCCAGCAGTGAGTGGGAGTCCGGGGAGCTGTTTTTT. Residues: CASSEWESGELFF.

Details on this clone: At one boundary the junction diverges from the germline segment, which might be a read error. The chain recombines TRBV6-4 with TRBJ2-3; D is possibly TRBD2 (6 bases). The length of the CDR3 is 17 residues. CDR1 and CDR2 (germline): MRHNA, SNTAGT. CDR3 amino acids: CASIDLGAGLSTDTQYF. The CDR3 DNA sequence: TGTGCCAGCATTGACCTTGGAGCGGGCTTAAGCACAGATACGCAGTATTTT.

V usage is TRBV18 and J usage is TRBJ2-7, with D unclear. The CDR3 is made up of 13 amino acids. Looked up from germline, CDR1 is KGHSH and CDR2 is LQKENI. V was shortened by 4 bases and J by 0 bases, with 7 bases between the two germline ends. The CDR3 spells CASSLLSSYEQYF. CDR3 nucleotides: TGTGCCAGCTCACTACTGAGCTCCTACGAGCAGTACTTC.

The genes are TRBV27 and TRBJ2-3; D not certain. The V and J ends lost 8 bases and 4 bases respectively, with 13 bases between them. Germline V lookup: CDR1 MNHEY, CDR2 SMNVEV (reference sequence). CDR3 length: 13 residues. CDR3 protein: CASAQTQSDTQYF. The CDR3 DNA follows: TGTGCCAGCGCACAGACACAGTCAGATACGCAGTATTTT.

This clone was detected a few times. The chain carries TRBV5-4 and TRBJ1-4; 8 bases align to TRBD1. This CDR3 contains 15 residues. The germline V gene encodes CDR1 SGHNT and CDR2 YYREEE (reference sequence). V shed 6 bases, J shed 3 bases, and the junction held 7 bases outside the gene matches. The CDR3 region has the DNA TGTGCCAGCACCTCGACAGGGGTCCCTAATGAAAAACTGTTTTTT. This gives the protein CASTSTGVPNEKLFF.

This chain links TRBV5-4 with TRBJ2-7; D tentatively fits TRBD1 or TRBD2 (5 bases each). Trimming shortened V by 2 bases and J by 5 bases, and 8 bases separated the two germline ends. CDR1 SGHNT and CDR2 YYREEE come from the germline V gene (reference sequence). This CDR3 has 12 residues. The CDR3 sequence: CASSLMGHEQYF. The DNA for the CDR3 is TGTGCCAGCAGCTTAATGGGACACGAGCAGTACTTC.

CDR3 region: CAWSVLGLGELFF. CDR3 DNA sequence: TGTGCCTGGAGTGTACTAGGGCTCGGGGAGCTGTTTTTT. This chain joins TRBV30 and TRBJ2-2, with D possibly being TRBD2 (5 bases). CDR1 and CDR2 (germline): GTSNPN, SVGIG (reference sequence). The CDR3 runs 13 residues. V lost 0 bases and J 7 bases, leaving 9 bases between the germline ends.

There are a few counts of this clone. The chain carries TRBV5-1 and TRBJ2-6; D unresolved. Germline V CDR1 and CDR2: SGHRS, YFSETQ. The CDR3 is 14 amino acids. Trimming removed 4 bases at V and 11 bases at J, with 16 bases between. CDR3 nucleotide sequence: TGCGCCAGCAGCACCTGGGCCGCCGACGACGTCCTGACTTTC. Protein: CASSTWAADDVLTF.

As to this clone: A read error may account for a junction end that differs from germline. Other DNA sequences in the same sample also yield this CDR3. This sequence joins TRBV7-7 and TRBJ2-7; 8 nucleotides agree with TRBD1. CDR1 SSHAT and CDR2 FNYEAQ come from the germline V gene (reference sequence). The CDR3 extends over 14 amino acids. The DNA of the CDR3 is TGTGCTAGCAGCCTCCGGACAGGGTCAAGCGAGCAGTACTTC. Translated, it gives CASSLRTGSSEQYF.

V is TRBV18 and J is TRBJ1-3, with TRBD1 matching over 11 bases. V trimming: 5 bases; J trimming: 0 bases; junction bases outside the gene matches: 3. This CDR3 is 16 amino acids long. Germline V gene data show CDR1 as KGHSH and CDR2 as LQKENI. The CDR3 loop reads CASSSGQGDSGNTIYF. The DNA for the CDR3 is TGTGCCAGCTCATCGGGACAGGGGGACTCTGGAAACACCATATATTTT.

The V gene is TRBV19, the J gene TRBJ2-1; 8 nucleotides align to TRBD1. J was trimmed by 7 bases and V by 4 bases; bases with no gene match: 3. The germline gives CDR1 LNHDA, CDR2 SQIVND (reference sequence). The CDR3 extends over 13 amino acids. CDR3 in DNA: TGTGCCAGTAGTACCCGACAGGGGAATGAGCAGTTCTTC. Translating gives CASSTRQGNEQFF. Looking up the rest from reference TRBV19 and TRBJ2-1 gives the full variable domain: DGGITQSPKYLFRKEGQNVTLSCEQNLNHDAMYWYRQDPGQGLRLIYYSQIVNDFQKGDIAEGYSVSREKKESFPLTVTSAQKNPTAFYLCASSTRQGNEQFFGPGTRLTVL.

The chain carries TRBV9 and TRBJ2-5, with TRBD1 matching 9 bases. Trimming removed 1 base from V and 5 bases from J; junction bases left unmatched: 6. The CDR3 covers 15 residues. The V gene's germline CDR1 is SGDLS and CDR2 YYNGEE. As DNA, the CDR3 is TGTGCCAGCAGCGTAATACAGGGGGCGGGGGAGACCCAGTACTTC. Protein product: CASSVIQGAGETQYF.

V usage is TRBV7-6 and J usage is TRBJ2-1; 16 bases are a match to TRBD2. This CDR3 contains 16 residues. V lost 4 bases, J lost 8 bases, and 5 bases stayed unmatched. Per germline, CDR1 SGHVS and CDR2 FNYEAQ. The CDR3 sequence is CASSSGTSGGAYEQFF. The CDR3, as DNA: TGTGCCAGCAGCTCCGGGACTAGCGGGGGGGCCTATGAGCAGTTCTTC.

This clone was seen just once. J is TRBJ2-7 and V is TRBV18; D not resolved. Germline-derived CDR1 and CDR2 are KGHSH and LQKENI. CDR3 length equals 14 residues. Trimming pared 5 bases from V and 0 bases from J, leaving 11 bases between. This CDR3 is CASSAQRSSYEQYF. In DNA, the CDR3 is TGTGCCAGCTCAGCTCAGAGGAGCTCCTACGAGCAGTACTTC.

The V and J genes are TRBV6-5 and TRBJ2-7, with D perhaps being TRBD1 or TRBD2 (5 bases each). The CDR3 runs to 15 residues. V was trimmed by 7 bases and J by 5 bases, leaving 21 bases between them. Germline CDR1 MNHEY, CDR2 SVGAGI. Here the CDR3 DNA reads TGTGCCAGCATCGGCCTACGGGGCCAGAGACACGAGCAGTACTTC. Encoded protein: CASIGLRGQRHEQYF.

V and J are TRBV19 and TRBJ2-3; D is unresolved. The V gene lost 1 base and the J gene lost 4 bases, with 6 bases spanning the gap. This CDR3 has 13 residues. CDR1 LNHDA and CDR2 SQIVND come from the germline V gene (reference sequence). The CDR3 DNA reads as TGTGCCAGTAGTATAGCTTCCCCAGATACGCAGTATTTT. Its protein is CASSIASPDTQYF. Based on the CDR3 plus reference TRBV19 and TRBJ2-3, the full variable domain is DGGITQSPKYLFRKEGQNVTLSCEQNLNHDAMYWYRQDPGQGLRLIYYSQIVNDFQKGDIAEGYSVSREKKESFPLTVTSAQKNPTAFYLCASSIASPDTQYFGPGTRLTVL.

The rearrangement uses TRBV6-1 and TRBJ1-1; D remains ambiguous. This CDR3 comprises 11 residues. Germline assignment: CDR1 MNHNS and CDR2 SASEGT. Trimming cost V 6 bases and J 6 bases, with 8 bases left between them. CDR3 coding DNA: TGTGCCAGCAGCAGACATGCTGAAGCTTTCTTT. The encoded protein is CASSRHAEAFF.

This clone has a single count. The V call is TRBV9, the J call TRBJ1-2; 12 bases fit TRBD1. Unmatched junction bases numbered 13, after V lost 4 bases and J lost 6 bases. The CDR3 length is 17 residues. Germline V gives CDR1 SGDLS, CDR2 YYNGEE. DNA of the CDR3: TGTGCCAGCAGCCCACCGGGACAGGGGGCGTTAAAGGATGGCTACACCTTC. It codes for CASSPPGQGALKDGYTF.

The chain is built from TRBV7-2 and TRBJ2-1; TRBD2 matches at 10 bases. The CDR3 runs 14 residues. Germline values: CDR1 SGHTA, CDR2 FQGNSA. J was trimmed by 6 bases and V by 5 bases; bases with no gene match: 4. In DNA form, the CDR3 reads TGTGCCAGCAGCCCCCGGACTAGCGGCAATGAGCAGTTCTTC. It codes for CASSPRTSGNEQFF. The entire variable domain, with the rest obtained from reference TRBV7-2 and TRBJ2-1, is as follows: GAGVSQSPSNKVTEKGKDVELRCDPISGHTALYWYRQSLGQGLEFLIYFQGNSAPDKSGLPSDRFSAERTGGSVSTLTIQRTQQEDSAVYLCASSPRTSGNEQFFGPGTRLTVL.

CDR3 in amino acids: CASRGTSSTYEQYF. The CDR3 nucleotides are TGTGCCAGCCGCGGGACCTCCAGTACCTACGAGCAGTACTTC. The chain links TRBV6-5 to TRBJ2-7, with D maybe TRBD2 (6 bases). Trimming removed 8 bases at V and 2 bases at J, with 16 bases between. The CDR3 is 14 amino acids. CDR1 and CDR2 (germline): MNHEY, SVGAGI.